Following are 20 T cell receptor beta chains from one sample sequenced in a study of cytomegalovirus exposure and HLA in healthy donors. The primer mix had 60 Vbeta and 13 Jbeta primers. TCRdb's table, derived via immunoSEQ multiplex PCR, lists solely in-frame clones and lacks some. Among under 200,000 clones listed, 75% to 90% were seen once. The sequenced sample was PBMCs. These receptors were taken from a human donor in good health.

The V and J genes are TRBV19 and TRBJ1-4; D is undetermined. This CDR3 is 15 amino acids long. V gave up 6 bases and J gave up 4 bases, with 15 bases separating them. Germline V CDR1 and CDR2: LNHDA, SQIVND (reference sequence). CDR3 coding DNA: TGTGCCAGTAGAGCGACGGCCCATTTTAATGAAAAACTGTTTTTT. Its translation: CASRATAHFNEKLFF. Supplemented by reference TRBV19 and TRBJ1-4, the full variable domain reads DGGITQSPKYLFRKEGQNVTLSCEQNLNHDAMYWYRQDPGQGLRLIYYSQIVNDFQKGDIAEGYSVSREKKESFPLTVTSAQKNPTAFYLCASRATAHFNEKLFFGSGTQLSVL.

V usage is TRBV19 and J usage is TRBJ1-6; D unclear. The CDR3 contains 15 residues. The V end lost 5 bases, the J end lost 2 bases, and 10 bases lay between the germline ends. Germline lookup yields CDR1 LNHDA and CDR2 SQIVND (reference sequence). The CDR3 spells CASSRASTYNSPLHF. Written as DNA, the CDR3 is TGTGCCAGTAGTCGTGCCTCTACCTATAATTCACCCCTCCACTTT.

This chain connects TRBV5-1 to TRBJ2-7; 9 positions agree with TRBD2. The CDR3 totals 15 residues. Germline CDR1 and CDR2: SGHRS and YFSETQ. V shed 4 bases and J 3 bases; nucleotides not matched to a gene: 8. As DNA, the CDR3 is TGCGCCAGCAGCCTCTTAGCGGGGGAATACTACGAGCAGTACTTC. Translation gives CASSLLAGEYYEQYF.

The J gene is TRBJ1-1, the V gene TRBV4-2; the D is unclear. CDR1 and CDR2 (germline): LGHNA, YNFKEQ. The CDR3 consists of 15 residues. Trimming stripped 6 bases from V and 2 bases from J, with 16 bases between. This CDR3 reads CASSSAGGPNTEAFF. The CDR3 DNA is TGTGCCAGCAGTTCTGCCGGAGGGCCTAACACTGAAGCTTTCTTT.

This clone was detected once. The V call is TRBV6-5, the J call TRBJ2-7; the D gene is possibly TRBD2 (5 bases). The germline V gene encodes CDR1 MNHEY and CDR2 SVGAGI. The CDR3 is 14 amino acids. V lost 6 bases, J lost 0 bases, and 12 bases lay in between. The DNA of the CDR3 is TGTGCCAGCAGCACGGGATTCAGCTCCTACGAGCAGTACTTC. It encodes CASSTGFSSYEQYF.

The chain uses TRBV6-5 and TRBJ1-6, with TRBD1 identical over 10 bases. CDR3 length: 14 amino acids. Germline assignment: CDR1 MNHEY and CDR2 SVGAGI. Trimming took 4 bases from V and 10 from J; bases not matched to a gene: 4. This CDR3 is CASSSGQGRSPLHF. The CDR3 nucleotides read TGTGCCAGCAGTTCGGGACAGGGGCGATCACCCCTCCACTTT.

The chain employs TRBV6-5 and TRBJ1-3; D is uncertain. CDR1 is MNHEY, CDR2 SVGAGI, per germline. This CDR3 is built from 13 residues. Trimming removed 6 bases at V and 1 base at J, with 7 bases between. The DNA for the CDR3 is TGTGCCAGCAGCCCTAGGTCTGGAAACACCATATATTTT. It yields the protein CASSPRSGNTIYF.

V and J are TRBV6-5 and TRBJ2-7; weak D call: TRBD1 (6 bases). Deletions cut 4 bases from V and 1 base from J, with 11 bases between. The CDR3 loop spans 14 amino acids. Per the germline V gene, CDR1 is MNHEY and CDR2 is SVGAGI. The CDR3 protein is CASSSQGVSYEQYF. CDR3 bases: TGTGCCAGCAGTTCACAGGGTGTGTCCTACGAGCAGTACTTC.

The chain couples TRBV27 to TRBJ2-7; TRBD1 agrees at 8 bases. The CDR3 runs to 14 residues. CDR1 is MNHEY and CDR2 is SMNVEV in the germline V gene (reference sequence). Trimming removed 5 bases from V and 2 bases from J; junction bases left unmatched: 5. The CDR3 nucleotides are TGTGCCAGCAGTCCTCGACAGGGGCCCTACGAGCAGTACTTC. As protein: CASSPRQGPYEQYF.

On this clone: At one end the junction does not follow the germline gene, possibly because of a read error. The V and J genes are TRBV7-9 and TRBJ1-1; D perhaps matches TRBD1 (5 bases). This CDR3 spans 11 amino acids. The germline V gene has CDR1 SEHNR and CDR2 FQNEAQ (reference sequence). The CDR3 here is CASTGTGLWSF. In DNA, the CDR3 is TGTGCCAGCACCGGGACGGGACTATGGTCTTTT.

The chain recombines TRBV11-3 with TRBJ2-3; D not certain. CDR1 is SGHNT and CDR2 is YENEEA in the germline V gene. V lost 2 bases, J lost 2 bases, and 5 bases lay in between. This CDR3 region has 13 residues. The CDR3 sequence is CASSLRDTDTQYF. CDR3 coding DNA: TGTGCCAGCAGCTTACGAGACACAGATACGCAGTATTTT.

This chain uses TRBV7-2 with TRBJ1-5; D unresolved. The V and J ends lost 5 bases and 5 bases respectively, with 10 bases between them. This CDR3 has 13 amino acids. Germline assignment: CDR1 SGHTA and CDR2 FQGNSA. CDR3 DNA sequence: TGTGCCAGCAGCGTCTGGGGAGATCAGCCCCAGCATTTT. This translates into CASSVWGDQPQHF.

The V gene is TRBV6-5, the J gene TRBJ1-2; D is unresolved. CDR1 is MNHEY, CDR2 SVGAGI, per germline. The CDR3 runs to 13 residues. Trimming pared 8 bases from V and 4 bases from J, leaving 14 bases between. CDR3 protein: CASLSPGGYGYTF. CDR3 sequence (DNA): TGTGCCAGCCTTTCCCCAGGAGGCTATGGCTACACCTTC.

This sequence joins TRBV4-3 and TRBJ2-3; 10 nucleotides match TRBD2. This CDR3 is 18 amino acids long. The V gene's germline CDR1 is LGHNA and CDR2 YSLEER. Trimming at V came to 1 base and at J to 2 bases, leaving 9 bases not matched to a gene. CDR3 sequence reads: CASSQVQALAGATDTQYF. For the CDR3, the DNA is TGCGCCAGCAGCCAAGTACAGGCCCTAGCGGGGGCCACAGATACGCAGTATTTT.

In its sample, this clone was seen a few times. V is TRBV7-8 and J is TRBJ2-2, with TRBD1 as a possible D gene (6 bases). The germline gives CDR1 SGHVS, CDR2 FQNEAQ. The CDR3 has 14 amino acids. Trimming took 5 bases from V and 6 from J, leaving 13 bases between them. CDR3 region: CASSAYRVAGELFF. DNA of the CDR3: TGTGCCAGCAGCGCGTACAGGGTAGCCGGGGAGCTGTTTTTT.

DNA for the CDR3: TGTGCCAGCAGTGTTGAGGGCCTGGGGACTGAAGCTTTCTTT. Its protein product is CASSVEGLGTEAFF. V is TRBV2 and J is TRBJ1-1; the D is unclear. V was clipped by 4 bases and J by 5 bases, with 14 bases between them. The CDR3 is made up of 14 amino acids. The germline gives CDR1 SNHLY, CDR2 FYNNEI.

This rearrangement joins TRBV4-1 to TRBJ2-7; 8 nucleotides agree with TRBD1. The trim removed 1 base at V and 2 bases at J, leaving 4 bases unmatched. CDR3 length: 15 amino acids. Germline-derived CDR1 and CDR2 are MGHRA and YSYEKL. CDR3 protein: CASSQVPGQAYEQYF. CDR3 DNA: TGCGCCAGCAGCCAAGTCCCGGGACAGGCCTACGAGCAGTACTTC.

The chain is built from TRBV2 and TRBJ2-5, with TRBD1 as a possible D gene (5 bases). The tail of the sequence fits TRBJ2-7 better, so the J call may be wrong. This CDR3 region has 13 residues. The V gene's germline CDR1 is SNHLY and CDR2 FYNNEI. CDR3 DNA sequence: TGTGCCAGCAGTTTCGGACAACACTACGAGCAGTACTTC. This sequence encodes CASSFGQHYEQYF.

V usage is TRBV7-9 and J usage is TRBJ1-4, with D uncertain. The germline V gene encodes CDR1 SEHNR and CDR2 FQNEAQ (reference sequence). Trimming pared 0 bases from V and 3 bases from J, leaving 8 bases between. The CDR3 length is 15 residues. The CDR3 loop reads CASSLARAANEKLFF. The DNA for the CDR3 is TGTGCCAGCAGCTTAGCGAGGGCAGCTAATGAAAAACTGTTTTTT. Drawing the rest from reference TRBV7-9 and TRBJ1-4, the complete variable domain is DTGVSQNPRHKITKRGQNVTFRCDPISEHNRLYWYRQTLGQGPEFLTYFQNEAQLEKSRLLSDRFSAERPKGSFSTLEIQRTEQGDSAMYLCASSLARAANEKLFFGSGTQLSVL.

The rearrangement links TRBV7-2 to TRBJ2-1, with 8 bases that match TRBD2. V lost 7 bases and J lost 7; bases outside the gene matches: 9. From germline, CDR1 is SGHTA and CDR2 FQGNSA. CDR3 size: 14 residues. CDR3 amino acids: CASTLLGGANEQFF. The CDR3 nucleotides read TGTGCCAGCACCCTTCTCGGGGGGGCGAATGAGCAGTTCTTC. Full variable domain (rest looked up from reference TRBV7-2 and TRBJ2-1): GAGVSQSPSNKVTEKGKDVELRCDPISGHTALYWYRQSLGQGLEFLIYFQGNSAPDKSGLPSDRFSAERTGGSVSTLTIQRTQQEDSAVYLCASTLLGGANEQFFGPGTRLTVL.